What follows are 7 T cell receptor beta chains derived from one specimen sequenced in a study of memory CD4+ T cells and cytomegalovirus serostatus. The table came from immunoSEQ multiplex PCR; TCRdb's copy has only in-frame clones and leaves some out. The sample has over 65,000 clones; 65% to 85% are singletons. Single viable CD3+CD4+CD8-CD45RO+ cells were sorted as the memory CD4+ T cells. The sample taken for sequencing was memory CD4+ T cells from blood. The receptors derive from an adult in good health and CMV-seronegative.

This chain joins TRBV9 and TRBJ2-3; D could derive from TRBD1 or TRBD2 (6 bases each). This CDR3 has 13 residues. Germline CDR1 is SGDLS and CDR2 is YYNGEE. V was pared by 2 bases and J by 6 bases, with 10 bases between. CDR3: CASSVKGGDTQYF. The CDR3 DNA sequence: TGTGCCAGCAGCGTCAAGGGGGGCGATACGCAGTATTTT.

The chain couples TRBV18 to TRBJ2-1, with D maybe TRBD2 (5 bases). The CDR3 runs 13 residues. V dropped 5 bases and J dropped 7 bases, with 12 bases sitting between them. Per the germline V gene, CDR1 is KGHSH and CDR2 is LQKENI. The CDR3: CASSEGPGNEQFF. In nucleotides, the CDR3 is TGTGCCAGCTCAGAGGGCCCGGGGAATGAGCAGTTCTTC. The variable domain in full, with the rest retrieved from reference TRBV18 and TRBJ2-1, is NAGVMQNPRHLVRRRGQEARLRCSPMKGHSHVYWYRQLPEEGLKFMVYLQKENIIDESGMPKERFSAEFPKEGPSILRIQQVVRGDSAAYFCASSEGPGNEQFFGPGTRLTVL.

The chain has TRBV27 and TRBJ1-5; D call uncertain. CDR1 and CDR2 from the germline V gene are MNHEY and SMNVEV (reference sequence). Trimming took off 3 bases at V and 7 bases at J, with 7 bases between the two ends. CDR3 length: 12 amino acids. The CDR3 nucleotides read TGTGCCAGCAGTTTTGAGGGCCAGCCCCAGCATTTT. Amino acids: CASSFEGQPQHF.

This chain links TRBV4-1 with TRBJ2-6; D unclear. The germline CDR1 and CDR2 sequences are MGHRA and YSYEKL. CDR3 length: 15 amino acids. V was trimmed by 0 bases and J by 2 bases, leaving 5 bases between them. In DNA form, the CDR3 reads TGCGCCAGCAGCCAAGATCCGGCTGGGGCCAACGTCCTGACTTTC. The encoded protein is CASSQDPAGANVLTF.

J is TRBJ2-5 and V is TRBV6-5; 9 bases are shared with TRBD2. This CDR3 contains 13 residues. V shed 7 bases, J shed 6 bases, and the junction held 6 bases outside the gene matches. Looked up from germline, CDR1 is MNHEY and CDR2 is SVGAGI. CDR3 sequence reads: CASTLTSGKTQYF. For the CDR3, the DNA is TGTGCCAGCACCCTGACTAGCGGAAAGACCCAGTACTTC.

The chain employs TRBV7-9 and TRBJ1-3; D gene unclear. CDR3 length: 14 residues. V lost 11 bases, J lost 1 base, and 15 bases lay in between. Per germline, CDR1 SEHNR and CDR2 FQNEAQ (reference sequence). The DNA of the CDR3 is TGTGCCTCTTACGGAACTCCGTCTGGAAACACCATATATTTT. This sequence encodes CASYGTPSGNTIYF.

The chain carries TRBV28 and TRBJ1-5; 10 bases match TRBD1. Germline assignment: CDR1 MDHEN and CDR2 SYDVKM. The CDR3 contains 19 residues. With 5 bases clipped from V and 5 bases from J, the junction kept 18 bases outside the gene matches. CDR3 region: CASSQFPGQGILEDQPQHF. Here the CDR3 DNA reads TGTGCCAGCAGTCAATTTCCGGGACAGGGGATCCTCGAGGATCAGCCCCAGCATTTT.